This paragraph covers one TCR beta chain sequence. The antigen is not known. The treatment denotes: oral pan-JAK inhibitor, 5-10 mg twice daily. Isolated RNA was reverse transcribed into cDNA used as the sequencing template. This table comes from immunoSEQ multiplex PCR, and its TCRdb copy is limited to in-frame clones, with some not included. The data show some 190,000 clones, with roughly three fifths seen just once and 1.3% held by the top ten. This CDR3 is built from 16 residues. V lost 3 bases, J lost 2 bases, and 9 bases stayed unmatched. The germline V gene encodes CDR1 KGHSH and CDR2 LQKENI. This sample is part of a study of CD8+ T cells in alopecia areata. General study results and limits: It was less clear whether patients shared TCRs than it was in mice, possibly because of HLA. The study found tofacitinib significantly decreased scalp clonality and expanded CD8+ clones among the top 100.

This sequence joins TRBV18 and TRBJ1-1; TRBD1 agrees at 7 bases. This material consisted of CD4+ T cells sorted from blood, taken around week 50, from a patient treated with tofacitinib. This clonotype originated in a human donor with alopecia areata. In nucleotides, the CDR3 is TGTGCCAGCTCACCGGGACAGATGAATGCCAACACTGAAGCTTTCTTT. Translation: CASSPGQMNANTEAFF. The variable domain in full, completed from reference TRBV18 and TRBJ1-1, reads NAGVMQNPRHLVRRRGQEARLRCSPMKGHSHVYWYRQLPEEGLKFMVYLQKENIIDESGMPKERFSAEFPKEGPSILRIQQVVRGDSAAYFCASSPGQMNANTEAFFGQGTRLTVV.